This TCR beta chain is drawn from a study of CD8+CD57+ T cells in acquired aplastic anemia. As for the study in general: The study obtained an average of 3.2 ug of DNA from sorted CD4+ and CD8+ cells.

The template for TCR beta VDJ and CDR3 sequence profiling was genomic DNA. TCRdb redid the calling of the reads with MiXCR, one entry per CDR3 protein. This sample yields 400,000 to 600,000 distinct CDR3 sequences, of which around 30% are seen a single time; about 0.8% belongs to the top ten. Broader study findings: Found in both controls and patients were around 30 CD8+ CDR3 sequences. Simpson's diversity of CD8+ cells was not significantly different in patients compared with controls.

This clonotype was recorded many times. The target antigen is unknown. Looked up from germline, CDR1 is SGHTA and CDR2 is FQGNSA. This CDR3 is 15 amino acids long. V gave up 7 bases and J gave up 2 bases; unmatched junction bases: 10. Sequenced patients had shown CD8+CD57+ cell expansion by flow cytometry. At blood sampling, none of the patients had yet received therapy. The sequence derives from a human donor with aplastic anemia. What was sequenced was sorted CD4+, CD8+, or CD8+CD57+ T cells (not recorded which) from PBMCs. The V call is TRBV7-2, the J call TRBJ2-5; 7 positions match TRBD1. In DNA, the CDR3 is TGTGCCAGCATCCCTCCAGGGGGATTACAAGAGACCCAGTACTTC. Translating gives CASIPPGGLQETQYF.